The 5 T cell receptor beta chains listed next were all sequenced from one sample in a study of chemoradiotherapy in HPV16-positive cancers (dated by TCRdb to between 2020 and 2023). Libraries were built with the immunoSEQ multiplex PCR assay. The table was pulled from immuneACCESS by TCRdb, which kept in-frame rearrangements only. Such tables lose some clones; where checked, under half of the loss comes from unresolved V genes, and the rest has no known cause. This sample has several thousand clones in its table, and roughly 70% of those were observed once. 15% to 20% of the sample belongs to the ten largest clones. The sequencing used tumor tissue, collected from a patient who underwent chemoradiotherapy. The receptors were gathered from a human donor with HPV-associated anogenital cancer.

The chain couples TRBV7-9 to TRBJ2-7; D may be TRBD1 (6 bases). This CDR3 region has 14 residues. V lost 3 bases, J lost 4 bases, and 13 bases lay in between. The germline V gene has CDR1 SEHNR and CDR2 FQNEAQ (reference sequence). The chain's CDR3 is CASSLGGGGYEQYF. The CDR3 nucleotides are TGTGCCAGCAGCTTGGGTGGGGGCGGTTACGAGCAGTACTTC.

The CDR3 region has the DNA TGTGCCAGCAGTGGCCCAGTGGCAGAGGGACAAATTCCGGGACGATACACAGATACGCAGTATTTT. This sequence encodes CASSGPVAEGQIPGRYTDTQYF. The rearrangement joins TRBV2 to TRBJ2-3; possibly TRBD1 for D (6 bases). The CDR3 extends over 22 amino acids. The V gene's germline CDR1 is SNHLY and CDR2 FYNNEI. Trimming stripped 4 bases from V and 2 bases from J, with 34 bases between.

This clone is labeled as large. Other DNA variants within this sample encode the same CDR3. The J gene is TRBJ1-1, the V gene TRBV30; 9 nucleotides match TRBD1. V trimming: 4 bases; J trimming: 7 bases; junction bases outside the gene matches: 13. This CDR3 region has 15 residues. The germline V gene has CDR1 GTSNPN and CDR2 SVGIG (reference sequence). This chain's CDR3 is CAWIFDSGQGLEAFF. The CDR3 DNA follows: TGTGCCTGGATCTTCGATTCGGGACAGGGTCTTGAAGCTTTCTTT.

This chain joins TRBV18 and TRBJ2-7, with a possible D match to TRBD2 (6 bases). This CDR3 comprises 14 residues. V was cut by 4 bases and J by 2 bases, with 12 bases left in between. Germline assignment: CDR1 KGHSH and CDR2 LQKENI. Written as DNA, the CDR3 is TGTGCCAGCTCACTGGAGGAGGGTACCTACGAGCAGTACTTC. This encodes CASSLEEGTYEQYF.

This clone occurred once. The chain's CDR3 is CASSNRDTEAFF. The CDR3 nucleotides are TGTGCCAGCTCCAATCGGGACACTGAAGCTTTCTTT. The chain has TRBV5-4 and TRBJ1-1; D is undetermined. V lost 7 bases and J lost 3, with 10 bases in between. CDR1 and CDR2 (germline): SGHNT, YYREEE (reference sequence). The CDR3 runs 12 residues.